The 21 T cell receptor beta chains below come from one sample, sequenced in a study of T cell changes during pregnancy in multiple sclerosis. Sequencing was performed with immunoSEQ multiplex PCR; in TCRdb, only in-frame clones are kept and a portion is missing. The sample includes fewer than 90,000 clones, around 94% of them seen just once. The sequencing used peripheral blood, collected in the third trimester of pregnancy. The receptors were sampled from a female donor with multiple sclerosis, enrolled in a pregnancy study.

J is TRBJ2-2 and V is TRBV27; D not certain. The V gene lost 3 bases and the J gene lost 4 bases, with 6 bases spanning the gap. CDR1 is MNHEY, CDR2 SMNVEV, per germline (reference sequence). This CDR3 is 13 amino acids long. In nucleotides, the CDR3 is TGTGCCAGCAGTTTGAGTTCCACCGGGGAGCTGTTTTTT. Its protein is CASSLSSTGELFF.

The chain couples TRBV7-2 to TRBJ1-3; D gene ambiguous. Between the trimmed V and J ends, which lost 2 bases and 3 bases, there was a span of 8 bases. This CDR3 spans 14 amino acids. In germline, CDR1 is SGHTA, CDR2 FQGNSA. CDR3 bases: TGTGCCAGCAGCTTATACCGTAGTGGAAACACCATATATTTT. Its protein is CASSLYRSGNTIYF.

CDR3 in amino acids: CASRASSYNEQFF. The CDR3 coding sequence is TGTGCCAGCAGGGCAAGCTCCTACAATGAGCAGTTCTTC. This chain connects TRBV27 to TRBJ2-1; D remains unclear. The length of the CDR3 is 13 residues. Trimming removed 6 bases at V and 0 bases at J, with 6 bases between. Germline V gene lookup returns CDR1 MNHEY and CDR2 SMNVEV (reference sequence).

The CDR3 reads CASSYWTGIEYEQYF. The CDR3 DNA reads TGTGCCAGCAGTTACTGGACAGGGATCGAGTACGAGCAGTACTTC. The chain employs TRBV27 and TRBJ2-7, with 8 bases matching TRBD1. The germline V gene has CDR1 MNHEY and CDR2 SMNVEV (reference sequence). V lost 4 bases and J lost 4; bases outside the gene matches: 9. The CDR3 has 15 residues.

This rearrangement joins TRBV5-1 to TRBJ2-1; TRBD2 matches at 7 bases. V was pared by 0 bases and J by 8 bases, with 8 bases of the junction left unmatched. Germline V lookup: CDR1 SGHRS, CDR2 YFSETQ. The length of the CDR3 is 15 residues. Here the CDR3 reads CASSLAGTTFDEQFF. The CDR3 region has the DNA TGCGCCAGCAGCTTGGCCGGGACTACCTTCGATGAGCAGTTCTTC.

V usage is TRBV19 and J usage is TRBJ2-1; D possibly corresponds to TRBD2 (6 bases). The germline gives CDR1 LNHDA, CDR2 SQIVND (reference sequence). The CDR3 contains 16 residues. This CDR3 reads CAVGIRRRRDPDEQFF. DNA of the CDR3: TGTGCAGTAGGGATAAGGCGTCGGCGGGATCCCGATGAGCAGTTCTTC.

V gene TRBV29-1 combines with J gene TRBJ2-1; a possible D gene is TRBD2 (7 bases). CDR3 size: 14 residues. V dropped 0 bases and J dropped 5 bases, with 11 bases sitting between them. Per germline, CDR1 SQVTM and CDR2 ANQGSEA. In nucleotides, the CDR3 is TGCAGCGTTGAAGAGTGGGGGGGCAACAATGAGCAGTTCTTC. Residues: CSVEEWGGNNEQFF.

This rearrangement joins TRBV19 to TRBJ1-1, with 8 bases aligning to TRBD1. Germline V gene lookup returns CDR1 LNHDA and CDR2 SQIVND (reference sequence). The V and J ends lost 5 bases and 1 base, in that order; junction bases with no gene match: 6. The CDR3 extends over 15 amino acids. CDR3 region: CASSLSGTGNTEAFF. In DNA, the CDR3 is TGTGCCAGTAGTCTCTCCGGGACAGGGAACACTGAAGCTTTCTTT.

The rearrangement links TRBV4-3 to TRBJ2-3; possibly TRBD2 for D (6 bases). V was clipped by 2 bases and J by 4 bases, with 10 bases between them. CDR1 and CDR2 (germline): LGHNA, YSLEER. The CDR3 runs to 14 residues. DNA for the CDR3: TGCGCCAGCAGCCAACGTAGCGGCGCAGATACGCAGTATTTT. Translated, it gives CASSQRSGADTQYF.

The chain carries TRBV7-9 and TRBJ2-5; possible D gene TRBD1, 5 bases. Germline values: CDR1 SEHNR, CDR2 FQNEAQ (reference sequence). This CDR3 comprises 17 residues. Between the trimmed V and J ends, which lost 1 base and 3 bases, there was a span of 18 bases. In DNA form, the CDR3 reads TGTGCCAGCAGCTTAGATGGTCGGAGTCAGGGAAAAGAGACCCAGTACTTC. This encodes CASSLDGRSQGKETQYF.

The genes are TRBV6-5 and TRBJ1-3; 7 bases agree with TRBD1. The CDR3 spans 14 residues. CDR1 MNHEY and CDR2 SVGAGI come from the germline V gene. V lost 6 bases, J lost 3 bases, and 5 bases stayed unmatched. The CDR3 DNA sequence: TGTGCCAGCAGGCTCAGGACAGGTGGAAACACCATATATTTT. This gives the protein CASRLRTGGNTIYF.

The chain couples TRBV9 to TRBJ2-7; 7 nucleotides match TRBD1. The CDR3 is made up of 15 amino acids. J was trimmed by 2 bases and V by 3 bases; bases with no gene match: 8. Per the germline V gene, CDR1 is SGDLS and CDR2 is YYNGEE. In DNA form, the CDR3 reads TGTGCCAGCAGCGCAGGGGACAGAGCCACCTACGAGCAGTACTTC. This translates into CASSAGDRATYEQYF.

In this sample, this clone turned up once. CDR3 sequence reads: CASSGRASGYEQYF. DNA for the CDR3: TGTGCCAGCTCAGGACGTGCTAGCGGCTACGAGCAGTACTTC. The chain joins TRBV18 to TRBJ2-7; 7 nucleotides match TRBD2. V shed 5 bases, J shed 3 bases, and the junction held 7 bases outside the gene matches. The germline V gene encodes CDR1 KGHSH and CDR2 LQKENI. The CDR3 has 14 amino acids.

The CDR3 region has the DNA TGTGCCAGCAGTTTAGCGGCTAGCGGTTCCTACGAGCAGTACTTC. Translated, it gives CASSLAASGSYEQYF. The V call is TRBV27, the J call TRBJ2-7; 7 nucleotides line up with TRBD2. The V gene's germline CDR1 is MNHEY and CDR2 SMNVEV (reference sequence). The CDR3 runs to 15 residues. V lost 2 bases to trimming and J lost 1 base; unmatched junction nucleotides: 5.

The rearrangement uses TRBV5-1 and TRBJ2-5; D gene uncertain. The V end lost 2 bases, the J end lost 4 bases, and 3 bases lay between the germline ends. The CDR3 totals 11 residues. Germline V gene lookup returns CDR1 SGHRS and CDR2 YFSETQ. CDR3 bases: TGCGCCAGCAGCTTTAGAGAGACCCAGTACTTC. It specifies CASSFRETQYF.

The chain uses TRBV7-9 and TRBJ1-2; tentative D call: TRBD1 (5 bases). Looked up from germline, CDR1 is SEHNR and CDR2 is FQNEAQ (reference sequence). V dropped 5 bases and J dropped 1 base, with 14 bases sitting between them. This CDR3 contains 15 residues. The DNA of the CDR3 is TGTGCCAGCAGCCCGTACCGGGGGGGTAACTATGGCTACACCTTC. Amino acids: CASSPYRGGNYGYTF.

The genes are TRBV7-7 and TRBJ2-1, with TRBD2 identical over 14 bases. The CDR3 spans 18 residues. The germline CDR1 and CDR2 sequences are SSHAT and FNYEAQ (reference sequence). The ends lost 5 bases at V and 5 bases at J; junction bases unmatched: 11. CDR3 amino acids: CASSAQPGLAGGNNEQFF. DNA for the CDR3: TGTGCCAGCAGCGCACAGCCCGGACTAGCGGGAGGAAACAATGAGCAGTTCTTC.

The gene calls are TRBV5-8 and TRBJ1-1, with D possibly being TRBD1 (6 bases). Trimming took off 4 bases at V and 5 bases at J, with 18 bases between the two ends. The germline V gene encodes CDR1 SGHTS and CDR2 YDEGEE. This CDR3 region has 15 residues. The CDR3 loop reads CASSLNRVMRTEAFF. The CDR3, as DNA: TGTGCCAGCAGCCTCAACAGGGTAATGAGGACTGAAGCTTTCTTT.

The chain is built from TRBV19 and TRBJ2-1, with D maybe TRBD1 (5 bases). Looked up from germline, CDR1 is LNHDA and CDR2 is SQIVND (reference sequence). V lost 5 bases to trimming and J lost 0 bases, with 14 bases between them. The CDR3 consists of 16 residues. The CDR3 DNA sequence: TGTGCCAGTAGTCCCCCCGCAGGGCTCTCCTACAATGAGCAGTTCTTC. This sequence encodes CASSPPAGLSYNEQFF. The whole variable domain, remainder taken from reference TRBV19 and TRBJ2-1, is DGGITQSPKYLFRKEGQNVTLSCEQNLNHDAMYWYRQDPGQGLRLIYYSQIVNDFQKGDIAEGYSVSREKKESFPLTVTSAQKNPTAFYLCASSPPAGLSYNEQFFGPGTRLTVL.

The V call is TRBV28, the J call TRBJ2-1; tentatively, D is TRBD2 (6 bases). With 4 bases removed from V and 7 bases from J, the gap between germline ends came to 20 bases. This CDR3 spans 16 amino acids. Germline V gene lookup returns CDR1 MDHEN and CDR2 SYDVKM. CDR3 sequence (DNA): TGTGCCAGCAGTTCCCAGGAGGGGCTAAAGGGGAATGAGCAGTTCTTC. Protein product: CASSSQEGLKGNEQFF.

The chain uses TRBV28 and TRBJ1-1, with D unresolved. The CDR3 is made up of 16 amino acids. The V gene lost 3 bases and the J gene lost 0 bases, with 14 bases spanning the gap. Germline V gene sequence: CDR1 MDHEN, CDR2 SYDVKM. CDR3 residues: CASSFGENLMNTEAFF. The CDR3 DNA sequence: TGTGCCAGCAGTTTTGGGGAGAACCTGATGAACACTGAAGCTTTCTTT.